This passage covers 18 T cell receptor beta chains from one sample sequenced in a study of T cell changes during pregnancy in multiple sclerosis. The assay was immunoSEQ multiplex PCR, and TCRdb's table has in-frame clones only and misses some. The sample consists of 90,000 to 120,000 clones, approximately 93% of them appearing once. Sample: peripheral blood, taken after pregnancy. All receptors derive from a female donor with multiple sclerosis, enrolled in a pregnancy study.

In DNA, the CDR3 is TGTGCCAGCAGACCGATGACAGGGCGGCAGACTGAAGCTTTCTTT. This sequence encodes CASRPMTGRQTEAFF. J is TRBJ1-1 and V is TRBV6-6; 7 bases align to TRBD1. Germline V lookup: CDR1 MNHNY, CDR2 SVGAGI (reference sequence). This CDR3 has 15 residues. Trimming removed 6 bases from V and 5 bases from J; junction bases left unmatched: 12.

The rearrangement joins TRBV27 to TRBJ2-3, with 7 bases aligning to TRBD2. Germline lookup yields CDR1 MNHEY and CDR2 SMNVEV (reference sequence). Losses at the gene ends were 3 bases for V and 2 bases for J; bases not matched to a gene: 5. The CDR3 is 15 residues long. CDR3 loop: CASSFSGGHTDTQYF. The DNA for the CDR3 is TGTGCCAGCAGTTTTTCGGGGGGTCACACAGATACGCAGTATTTT.

The gene calls are TRBV9 and TRBJ2-7; 7 nucleotides agree with TRBD2. The CDR3 is made up of 13 amino acids. CDR1 and CDR2 from the germline V gene are SGDLS and YYNGEE. The ends lost 7 bases at V and 3 bases at J; junction bases unmatched: 7. As DNA, the CDR3 is TGTGCCAGCGGGAGGGATGCGGTCTACGAGCAGTACTTC. It yields the protein CASGRDAVYEQYF.

A few counts support this clone. This chain joins TRBV28 and TRBJ1-1, with a tentative D call TRBD1 (6 bases). There are 17 residues in the CDR3. Germline values: CDR1 MDHEN, CDR2 SYDVKM. Trimming stripped 3 bases from V and 0 bases from J, with 17 bases between. This chain's CDR3 is CASSLGGQGRLNTEAFF. The CDR3 DNA follows: TGTGCCAGCAGTTTGGGTGGGCAGGGGCGCTTGAACACTGAAGCTTTCTTT.

The V and J genes are TRBV5-5 and TRBJ1-1; D ambiguous. Trimming took 0 bases from V and 2 from J, leaving 8 bases between them. The CDR3 sequence is 14 residues long. Per germline, CDR1 SGHKS and CDR2 YYEKEE (reference sequence). The CDR3, as DNA: TGTGCCAGCAGCTTGGAAGCATCTAACACTGAAGCTTTCTTT. Amino acids: CASSLEASNTEAFF.

This chain uses TRBV6-5 with TRBJ2-1; 8 bases are a match to TRBD1. V shed 2 bases and J 10 bases; nucleotides not matched to a gene: 4. The CDR3 consists of 13 residues. Germline V gene data show CDR1 as MNHEY and CDR2 as SVGAGI. The CDR3 DNA reads TGTGCCAGCAGTTACGGACAGGGAGAAGAGCAGTTCTTC. Protein product: CASSYGQGEEQFF.

This chain links TRBV9 with TRBJ1-4, with D possibly matching TRBD1 (6 bases). The CDR3 is 14 residues long. Germline loops: CDR1 SGDLS, CDR2 YYNGEE. The V gene lost 5 bases and the J gene lost 6 bases, with 14 bases spanning the gap. The CDR3 is CASSGQRGDEKLFF. The CDR3 DNA sequence: TGTGCCAGCAGTGGACAGCGAGGCGATGAAAAACTGTTTTTT. Complete variable domain (other parts from reference TRBV9 and TRBJ1-4): DSGVTQTPKHLITATGQRVTLRCSPRSGDLSVYWYQQSLDQGLQFLIQYYNGEERAKGNILERFSAQQFPDLHSELNLSSLELGDSALYFCASSGQRGDEKLFFGSGTQLSVL.

The CDR3 loop is CASSLRDRGSDTQYF. CDR3 nucleotides: TGTGCCAGCAGCCTACGGGACAGGGGGTCTGATACGCAGTATTTT. This sequence joins TRBV11-1 and TRBJ2-3; 11 bases map to TRBD1. Germline values: CDR1 SGHAT, CDR2 FQDESV (reference sequence). Losses at the gene ends were 5 bases for V and 6 bases for J; bases not matched to a gene: 7. The CDR3 contains 15 residues.

This clone occurred once. The chain couples TRBV7-2 to TRBJ2-3; 15 nucleotides line up with TRBD2. The V and J ends lost 0 bases and 4 bases, in that order; junction bases with no gene match: 2. The germline V gene encodes CDR1 SGHTA and CDR2 FQGNSA. CDR3 length equals 17 residues. The CDR3, as DNA: TGTGCCAGCAGCTTAGCGGGACTAGCGGGGGGACCAGATACGCAGTATTTT. It is translated as CASSLAGLAGGPDTQYF.

The rearrangement uses TRBV6-1 and TRBJ1-4; D gene ambiguous. Trimming removed 3 bases from V and 3 bases from J, with 20 bases in between. Germline V gene lookup returns CDR1 MNHNS and CDR2 SASEGT. The CDR3 has 18 residues. In DNA, the CDR3 is TGTGCCAGCAGTGAGCGAGTCCCTACAGCCCGGCCTAATGAAAAACTGTTTTTT. Protein sequence: CASSERVPTARPNEKLFF.

The chain joins TRBV6-5 to TRBJ2-3; TRBD1 matches 7 bases. V was clipped by 7 bases and J by 1 base; unmatched bases: 8. Germline V gene data show CDR1 as MNHEY and CDR2 as SVGAGI. CDR3 length: 15 residues. The CDR3 DNA sequence: TGTGCCAGCAACTCACAGGGGAAGGGCACAGATACGCAGTATTTT. This sequence encodes CASNSQGKGTDTQYF.

This clone was counted once. The chain joins TRBV6-1 to TRBJ1-1; 7 bases fit TRBD1. The V and J ends lost 4 bases and 4 bases, in that order; junction bases with no gene match: 9. Per the germline V gene, CDR1 is MNHNS and CDR2 is SASEGT. The CDR3 is 15 residues long. The CDR3 sequence: CASSGTGTIGTEAFF. In DNA form, the CDR3 reads TGTGCCAGCAGTGGGACAGGAACTATTGGCACTGAAGCTTTCTTT.

This clone was detected only once. The chain uses TRBV5-4 and TRBJ1-6, with D unclear. Deletions cut 4 bases from V and 7 bases from J, with 15 bases between. The germline V gene has CDR1 SGHNT and CDR2 YYREEE (reference sequence). The CDR3 covers 15 residues. The CDR3 DNA is TGTGCCAGCAGCCCGGGGAGGGTGGGGAATTCACCCCTCCACTTT. Encoded protein: CASSPGRVGNSPLHF. Combining the CDR3 with reference TRBV5-4 and TRBJ1-6 gives the whole variable domain ETGVTQSPTHLIKTRGQQVTLRCSSQSGHNTVSWYQQALGQGPQFIFQYYREEENGRGNFPPRFSGLQFPNYSSELNVNALELDDSALYLCASSPGRVGNSPLHFGNGTRLTVT.

The chain combines TRBV7-2 with TRBJ2-4, with 8 positions matching TRBD1. The ends lost 1 base at V and 12 bases at J; junction bases unmatched: 8. The germline V gene encodes CDR1 SGHTA and CDR2 FQGNSA. The CDR3 spans 14 residues. The CDR3 sequence: CASSLGGTGLRQYF. Here the CDR3 DNA reads TGTGCCAGCAGCTTAGGAGGGACAGGTCTTCGTCAGTACTTC.

The V and J genes are TRBV7-6 and TRBJ2-3, with 7 bases matching TRBD2. Germline trimming cut 2 bases from V and 2 bases from J; bases unmatched to any gene: 7. CDR3 length equals 16 residues. Germline loops: CDR1 SGHVS, CDR2 FNYEAQ. CDR3 amino acids: CASSLTPAGTTDTQYF. CDR3 sequence (DNA): TGTGCCAGCAGCTTAACCCCAGCGGGGACCACAGATACGCAGTATTTT.

The genes are TRBV11-2 and TRBJ1-1; a weak D match, TRBD1 (6 bases). The length of the CDR3 is 13 residues. V lost 4 bases to trimming and J lost 8 bases, with 14 bases between them. Per germline, CDR1 SGHAT and CDR2 FQNNGV. Here the CDR3 reads CASSSPRGTEAFF. CDR3 DNA sequence: TGTGCCAGCAGCTCGCCTAGGGGGACCGAAGCTTTCTTT.

The V call is TRBV6-5, the J call TRBJ1-2; weak D call: TRBD1 (6 bases). The CDR3 runs 15 residues. From germline, CDR1 is MNHEY and CDR2 SVGAGI. The V end was cut by 2 bases, the J end by 7 bases, with 17 bases between. Here the CDR3 DNA reads TGTGCCAGCAGTTACACGGTCCGGGACACCATTGGCTACACCTTC. Protein product: CASSYTVRDTIGYTF.

The chain recombines TRBV21-1 with TRBJ1-1; TRBD1 is taken as the D call from the table, unchecked against the DNA. TRBV21-1 is annotated as a pseudogene. This CDR3 has 13 amino acids. The CDR3 nucleotides read TGTGCCAGCAGCAAAGCGCAGGGAACTGAAGCTTTCTTT. It translates to CASSKAQGTEAFF.